The clone carrying this TCR beta chain was recorded at least ten times. The same CDR3 is also encoded by other DNA sequences in this sample. CDR1 is SGHRS and CDR2 is YFSETQ in the germline V gene. The CDR3 has 13 amino acids. V was cut by 2 bases and J by 6 bases, with 11 bases left in between. Study processing details: Using reference gene primer amplification, nucleated cell counts were estimated. Assay: immunoSEQ multiplex PCR; the TCRdb copy retains only in-frame clones and omits some. That table gives V, J and clone size, and the DNA gave D and trimming. The sample has fewer than 85,000 clones; less than 85% are singletons. This sample stems from a study of blood T cell repertoires in COVID-19. Overall study context: Spain, Italy and the United States supplied samples that represented acute and convalescent COVID-19. PBMCs, B-cell-depleted T cells, or T cells provided the cDNA or gDNA that made up the material.

The receptor was derived from a man aged 60-69 years with acute or convalescent COVID-19. V is TRBV5-1 and J is TRBJ1-1, with D perhaps matching TRBD1 (5 bases). The specimen sequenced was peripheral blood. CDR3 sequence: CASSLGQGAEAFF. As DNA, the CDR3 is TGCGCCAGCAGCTTAGGACAAGGCGCTGAAGCTTTCTTT.